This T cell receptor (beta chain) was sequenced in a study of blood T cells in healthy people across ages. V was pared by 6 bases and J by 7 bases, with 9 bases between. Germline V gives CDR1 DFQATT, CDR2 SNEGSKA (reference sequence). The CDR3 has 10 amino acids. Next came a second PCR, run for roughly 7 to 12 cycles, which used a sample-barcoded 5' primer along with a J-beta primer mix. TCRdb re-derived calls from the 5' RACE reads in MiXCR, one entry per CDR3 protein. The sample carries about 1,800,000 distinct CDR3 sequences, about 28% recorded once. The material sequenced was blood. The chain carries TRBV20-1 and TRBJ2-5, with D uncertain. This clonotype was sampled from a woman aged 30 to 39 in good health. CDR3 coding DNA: TGCAGTGCCACCCGCGGGACCCAGTACTTC. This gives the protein CSATRGTQYF.